These 19 T cell receptor beta chains were all obtained from the same sample, sequenced in a study of cytomegalovirus exposure and HLA in healthy donors. The PCR made use of 60 Vbeta and 13 Jbeta primers. Sequencing was performed with immunoSEQ multiplex PCR; in TCRdb, only in-frame clones are kept and a portion is missing. The table lists approximately 100,000 clones, approximately 66% of them singletons. Sequenced: PBMCs. The origin of the receptors is a woman aged 50 to 65 in good health and CMV-seronegative.

The rearrangement uses TRBV6-1 and TRBJ1-5, with 9 bases that match TRBD1. This CDR3 is built from 15 residues. Germline CDR1 and CDR2: MNHNS and SASEGT. V lost 8 bases and J lost 4; bases outside the gene matches: 9. The CDR3 here is CASGGTGRGNQPQHF. CDR3 in DNA: TGTGCCAGCGGGGGGACAGGGAGGGGTAATCAGCCCCAGCATTTT.

This clone was observed a handful of times. The chain employs TRBV15 and TRBJ2-7; 7 nucleotides match TRBD1. The CDR3 extends over 15 amino acids. Trimming took 0 bases from V and 2 from J; bases not matched to a gene: 4. Germline values: CDR1 LNHNV, CDR2 YYDKDF (reference sequence). For the CDR3, the DNA is TGTGCCACCAGCAGAGAGGGACAGTCTACCTACGAGCAGTACTTC. It translates to CATSREGQSTYEQYF.

This clone was seen a handful of times. The genes are TRBV5-6 and TRBJ1-6, with a weak D call TRBD1 (6 bases). Germline CDR1 reads SGHDT; CDR2 reads YYEEEE. CDR3 length: 15 residues. V lost 5 bases to trimming and J lost 7 bases, with 16 bases between them. The CDR3 DNA reads TGTGCCAGCAGGACCCGAACAGGGCTGAATTCACCCCTCCACTTT. Its protein is CASRTRTGLNSPLHF.

In its sample, this clone was seen a few times. The J gene is TRBJ2-5, the V gene TRBV7-9; D uncertain. Trimming left V 8 bases short and J 0 bases short, with 13 bases between. The CDR3 covers 14 residues. Germline V gene data show CDR1 as SEHNR and CDR2 as FQNEAQ (reference sequence). The CDR3 nucleotides read TGTGCCAGCGCTAGGAGCATGTACCAAGAGACCCAGTACTTC. It translates to CASARSMYQETQYF.

The chain links TRBV11-2 to TRBJ2-1, with 11 bases aligning to TRBD2. In germline, CDR1 is SGHAT, CDR2 FQNNGV. With 1 base clipped from V and 5 bases from J, the junction kept 1 base outside the gene matches. This CDR3 contains 15 residues. Here the CDR3 reads CASSLGGLADNEQFF. In nucleotides, the CDR3 is TGTGCCAGCAGCTTAGGGGGACTAGCGGACAATGAGCAGTTCTTC.

This clone appeared a few times. The gene calls are TRBV18 and TRBJ2-3; 7 bases are a match to TRBD2. V was clipped by 3 bases and J by 1 base; unmatched bases: 7. The length of the CDR3 is 16 residues. Germline V CDR1 and CDR2: KGHSH, LQKENI. The CDR3 nucleotides read TGTGCCAGCTCACCGAGCGGGATTCGAGGCACAGATACGCAGTATTTT. Encoded protein: CASSPSGIRGTDTQYF.

The chain employs TRBV28 and TRBJ1-4, with 11 bases matching TRBD1. The CDR3 is made up of 18 amino acids. Trimming removed 3 bases from V and 1 base from J; junction bases left unmatched: 7. CDR1 and CDR2 from the germline V gene are MDHEN and SYDVKM. The CDR3 sequence: CASSFAGTGGLTNEKLFF. The CDR3 bases are TGTGCCAGCAGTTTTGCAGGGACAGGGGGGCTAACTAATGAAAAACTGTTTTTT.

The chain employs TRBV7-9 and TRBJ2-1; possibly TRBD2 for D (6 bases). Germline assignment: CDR1 SEHNR and CDR2 FQNEAQ (reference sequence). CDR3 length equals 15 residues. Trimming pared 7 bases from V and 6 bases from J, leaving 19 bases between. The chain's CDR3 is CASIAGLTTLNEQFF. The CDR3 DNA sequence: TGTGCCAGCATCGCGGGACTCACGACCCTCAATGAGCAGTTCTTC.

This clone was seen a handful of times. The CDR3 protein is CASGKREGSSDEQYF. The CDR3 bases are TGTGCCAGCGGGAAGCGGGAGGGAAGCAGCGACGAGCAGTACTTC. The J gene is TRBJ2-7, the V gene TRBV7-8; TRBD2 matches at 10 bases. Germline V gene lookup returns CDR1 SGHVS and CDR2 FQNEAQ. This CDR3 has 15 amino acids. V lost 8 bases to trimming and J lost 5 bases; unmatched junction nucleotides: 12.

This clone was seen more than once but under ten times. The chain has TRBV9 and TRBJ2-5; 7 bases fit TRBD2. Germline V gene lookup returns CDR1 SGDLS and CDR2 YYNGEE. With 3 bases clipped from V and 5 bases from J, the junction kept 7 bases outside the gene matches. This CDR3 has 14 residues. The CDR3 reads CASSERGAGETQYF. The CDR3 DNA reads as TGTGCCAGCAGCGAGCGGGGTGCCGGGGAGACCCAGTACTTC.

The chain recombines TRBV21-1 with TRBJ2-4; the table's D gene call, TRBD1, was not cross checked with the DNA. TRBV21-1 is described as a pseudogene. The CDR3 contains 16 residues. In DNA, the CDR3 is TGTGCCAGCAGCAAAGTACCAGGGGTGGGCAAAAACATTCAGTACTTC. Its protein is CASSKVPGVGKNIQYF.

The chain couples TRBV10-3 to TRBJ2-1, with a weak D call TRBD2 (7 bases). The germline CDR1 and CDR2 sequences are ENHRY and SYGVKD. The CDR3 contains 15 residues. V gave up 4 bases and J gave up 2 bases, with 12 bases separating them. The CDR3 loop reads CAISVREGAYNEQFF. DNA for the CDR3: TGTGCCATCAGTGTTAGGGAGGGGGCCTACAATGAGCAGTTCTTC.

The genes are TRBV2 and TRBJ1-4; 7 bases are shared with TRBD1. The V gene end was trimmed by 6 bases and the J gene end by 7 bases; junction bases not matched to a gene: 14. The CDR3 has 16 amino acids. Looked up from germline, CDR1 is SNHLY and CDR2 is FYNNEI. CDR3 nucleotides: TGTGCCAGCAGGGATCCCCCCCAGGGGGTAGGTGAAAAACTGTTTTTT. The encoded protein is CASRDPPQGVGEKLFF.

This clone was detected a few times. The J gene is TRBJ1-1, the V gene TRBV6-1; D call uncertain. Trimming pared 4 bases from V and 1 base from J, leaving 13 bases between. Germline V CDR1 and CDR2: MNHNS, SASEGT. The CDR3 consists of 15 residues. The CDR3: CASSARRAGNTEAFF. In nucleotides, the CDR3 is TGTGCCAGCAGTGCCCGGAGGGCCGGGAACACTGAAGCTTTCTTT.

This clone was detected only a few times. The V and J genes are TRBV10-3 and TRBJ1-5; 9 nucleotides line up with TRBD1. Trimming at V came to 6 bases and at J to 6 bases, leaving 6 bases not matched to a gene. The CDR3 totals 14 residues. Germline values: CDR1 ENHRY, CDR2 SYGVKD. CDR3 bases: TGTGCCATCAGCGAGGGGACAGGGAGTCAGCCCCAGCATTTT. Protein: CAISEGTGSQPQHF.

The chain combines TRBV7-9 with TRBJ2-2; maybe TRBD2 (6 bases). Trimming shortened V by 3 bases and J by 6 bases, and 8 bases separated the two germline ends. From germline, CDR1 is SEHNR and CDR2 FQNEAQ (reference sequence). The CDR3 loop spans 13 amino acids. This chain's CDR3 is CASSFWGAGELFF. DNA of the CDR3: TGTGCCAGCAGCTTTTGGGGGGCCGGGGAGCTGTTTTTT.

The genes are TRBV10-3 and TRBJ2-3, with D possibly TRBD2 on 6 matching bases. The CDR3 covers 15 residues. The germline V and J ends were trimmed by 4 bases and 0 bases, with 11 bases remaining between them. Germline lookup yields CDR1 ENHRY and CDR2 SYGVKD. Here the CDR3 DNA reads TGTGCCATCAGTGGGGGGGTTGCTAGCACAGATACGCAGTATTTT. It encodes CAISGGVASTDTQYF.

The chain combines TRBV7-9 with TRBJ1-5; 9 bases are shared with TRBD1. This CDR3 comprises 18 residues. CDR1 SEHNR and CDR2 FQNEAQ come from the germline V gene (reference sequence). The junction had 17 bases not matched to a gene; V was cut back by 5 bases and J by 6 bases. CDR3 protein: CASSAYRGHEVGSQPQHF. CDR3 bases: TGTGCCAGCAGCGCGTACAGGGGGCACGAGGTCGGGAGTCAGCCCCAGCATTTT.

This clone was seen more than once but under ten times. The gene calls are TRBV7-2 and TRBJ2-3; maybe TRBD2 (6 bases). V was cut by 0 bases and J by 0 bases, with 13 bases left in between. Germline-derived CDR1 and CDR2 are SGHTA and FQGNSA. The CDR3 runs to 17 residues. Written as DNA, the CDR3 is TGTGCCAGCAGCTTAGCGCCGGGAGCGGATAGCACAGATACGCAGTATTTT. Its translation is CASSLAPGADSTDTQYF.